Listed below are T cell receptor beta chains from one sample, sequenced in a study of blood T cells in healthy people across ages. TCRdb used MiXCR to reprocess the 5' RACE reads, holding one entry per CDR3 protein. There are about 1.7 million distinct CDR3 sequences in the sample; approximately 28% occur only once, and about 7.7% lies in the top ten. Sequencing used blood. The receptors were gathered from a woman between 25 and 40 years old in good health. Each CDR3 is given with its conserved first and last residue. The D gene is left open where the match is weak. Size tells how often a clone was seen (once, few, many) or the class of an expanded clone, and some rows leave it out.

clone_size	v_call	d_call	j_call	cdr3_nt	cdr3_aa
many	TRBV9	.	TRBJ2-1	TGTGCCAGCAGTGTCTCAAGCGGAGGTTACAATGAGCAGTTCTTC	CASSVSSGGYNEQFF
.	TRBV12-3/TRBV12-4	.	TRBJ2-4	TGTGCCAGCAGTTCCACCGGGCTAGCGATGTACTTC	CASSSTGLAMYF
few	TRBV5-1	.	TRBJ1-2	TGCGCCAGCAGCTTGGGTCCAGACGGTGGCTACACCTTC	CASSLGPDGGYTF
.	TRBV4-1	TRBD1	TRBJ2-7	TGCGCCAGCAGCCAAGGCGAAACCGGGACAGGGGGCGCCGGGACCAGGACGTACGAGCAGTACTTC	CASSQGETGTGGAGTRTYEQYF
.	TRBV7-9	TRBD2	TRBJ2-1	TGTGCCAGCAGCTTAGATTTAGGACTAGCGGGCAATGAGCAGTTCTTC	CASSLDLGLAGNEQFF
few	TRBV3-1	.	TRBJ2-1	TGTGCCAGCAGCCCAAGCGCCCTTGGGTACGAGCAGTTCTTC	CASSPSALGYEQFF
few	TRBV20-1	.	TRBJ2-1	TGCAGTGCTAGAGATCTCGACAGATACAATGAGCGGTTCTTC	CSARDLDRYNERFF
.	TRBV3-1	.	TRBJ1-4	TGTGCCAGCAGCTTGAAGGATGAAAAACTGTTTTTT	CASSLKDEKLFF
few	TRBV20-1	.	TRBJ2-3	TGCAGTGCTAGAGCCCCGGCGGGGTACACAGATACGCAGTATTTT	CSARAPAGYTDTQYF
few	TRBV5-1	TRBD1	TRBJ1-2	TGCGCCAGCAGCCAGGGACAGGGGGCAGATGGCTACACCTTC	CASSQGQGADGYTF
.	TRBV2	.	TRBJ1-1	TGTGCCAGTAGGGGTAGGGACACTGAAGCTTTCTTT	CASRGRDTEAFF
.	TRBV10-2	TRBD1	TRBJ1-1	TGCGCCAGCAGGGGATCGGGACAGGGGAACACTGAAGCTTTCTTT	CASRGSGQGNTEAFF
few	TRBV11-1	.	TRBJ2-1	TGTGCCAGCCGTGGCGGGGGATCCAAGTGGGACAATGGGCAGTTCTTC	CASRGGGSKWDNGQFF
many	TRBV5-1	TRBD1	TRBJ2-6	TGCGCCAGCAGCTTGTCGACAGGGAATGGGGCCAACGTCCTGACTTTC	CASSLSTGNGANVLTF
few	TRBV20-1	TRBD2	TRBJ2-1	TGCAGTGCCCGGGACTACCTAAGTAGGAATGAGCAGTTCTTC	CSARDYLSRNEQFF
few	TRBV5-1	.	TRBJ2-2	TGTGCCAGCAGTCGACAGGATTTGGGCGGGGAGCTGTTTTTT	CASSRQDLGGELFF
many	TRBV5-1	.	TRBJ2-3	TGCGCCAGCAGCTTGGGGATGAGCACAGATACGCAGTATTTT	CASSLGMSTDTQYF
.	TRBV24-1	.	TRBJ1-6	TGTGCCACCAAAACCCTGTGCGGTTCCGCTGATTCACCCCTCCACTTT	CATKTLCGSADSPLHF
.	TRBV7-9	TRBD2	TRBJ2-3	TGTGCCAGCAGCTCTAGCGGGGGGCACCCAGATACGCAGTATTTT	CASSSSGGHPDTQYF
.	TRBV4-1	TRBD1	TRBJ2-7	TGCGCCAGCAGCCAGCCGGGACAGGGGGCCTTAGCCTACGAGCGGTACTTC	CASSQPGQGALAYERYF
.	TRBV7-2	TRBD2	TRBJ2-5	TGTGCCAGCAGCCCGATGGGGATAGCGGGAGAGACCCAGTACTTC	CASSPMGIAGETQYF
many	TRBV6-5	TRBD1	TRBJ2-7	TGTGCCAGCAGTTACTCGCGACAGGGGAGCTACGAGCAGTACTTC	CASSYSRQGSYEQYF
many	TRBV6-6	TRBD2	TRBJ2-1	TGTGCCAGCAGTTACTCGGATGTGGGGGGGGTATACAATGAGCAGTTCTTC	CASSYSDVGGVYNEQFF
.	TRBV29-1	TRBD2	TRBJ2-3	TGCAGCGTTGAGGGACTAGCGGGAGAGGCTGGCACAGATACGCAGTATTTT	CSVEGLAGEAGTDTQYF
few	TRBV4-1	TRBD2	TRBJ2-7	TGCGCCAGCAGCTCTATGGCGGGGGGCTCCCCGCCCTACGAGCAGTACTTC	CASSSMAGGSPPYEQYF
.	TRBV3-1	.	TRBJ2-1	TGTGCCAGCAGTGGGGACTCCGGATACAATGAGCAGTTCTTC	CASSGDSGYNEQFF
.	TRBV15	.	TRBJ2-3	TGTGCCACCAGTCCTAATAGGGGGGATACGCAGTATTTT	CATSPNRGDTQYF
.	TRBV4-1	.	TRBJ2-1	TGCGCCACCAAGGCCGACCTCTCTGCGAGCTCCTACAATGAGCAGTTCTTC	CATKADLSASSYNEQFF
few	TRBV3-1	.	TRBJ2-4	TGTGCCAGCAGCCCGTCCAATGGGGGGCCGGGAAACATTCAGTACTTC	CASSPSNGGPGNIQYF
.	TRBV4-2	TRBD1	TRBJ2-3	TGTGCCAGCAGCGACTTGGGACAGGGTTCGGATACGCAGTATTTT	CASSDLGQGSDTQYF
.	TRBV6-1	.	TRBJ2-7	TGTGCCAGCAGGGAAAGAGGGGGAGTCTACGAGCAGTACTTC	CASRERGGVYEQYF